The clone carrying this T cell receptor beta chain was seen a handful of times. Antigen specificity is unknown. The V gene's germline CDR1 is SGHTA and CDR2 FQGNSA. Trimming left V 5 bases short and J 4 bases short, with 14 bases between. This CDR3 is built from 14 residues. The diagnostic workup employed clinical symptoms, serum thyroxine, TRAb, thyroid ultrasound and orbital computed tomography. PBMCs stemmed from around 10 ml of fresh peripheral blood. This sample was taken from a study of Graves' ophthalmopathy and Graves' hyperthyroidism. General study points: Blood also carried most expanded thyroid clonotypes exceeding 0.001 frequency.

The sequenced template was RNA, covering the TCR beta CDR3 region. An initial RT-PCR round employing HTBI primers preceded a second-round multiplex PCR. One entry per CDR3 protein results from TCRdb running MiXCR on the multiplex PCR reads. The sample lists almost 750,000 distinct CDR3 sequences, around 40% occurring once. The origin of this receptor is an adult man with Graves' ophthalmopathy. The chain is built from TRBV7-2 and TRBJ2-5; D perhaps matches TRBD1 (6 bases). The sample comprised peripheral blood. The CDR3 region has the DNA TGTGCCAGCAGCCCGGACAGAAGTCGAGAGACCCAGTACTTC. This sequence encodes CASSPDRSRETQYF.